The clone carrying this T cell receptor (beta chain) showed up many times. Its target is unknown. In the library, unique molecular identifiers were attached to individual cDNA molecules. Using its own MiXCR run on the RACE reads, TCRdb lists one record per CDR3 protein. Here the sample spans 340,000 or so distinct CDR3 sequences, under 9% being singletons. The data were obtained in a study of human T cells and chemical hapten exposure. Study in general: Patches that contained 0.01% DPC were applied to the upper back and read at 6 days.

This CDR3 is 14 amino acids long. Trimming pared 0 bases from V and 2 bases from J, leaving 8 bases between. Germline-derived CDR1 and CDR2 are SGHRS and YFSETQ. Time point denoted: patch test 1, 2 weeks after DPC sensitization. Treatment given: therapeutic diphenylcyclopropenone sensitization with weekly scalp DPC. Findings of the study overall: There was alopecia in the donors, so their immune response may differ from that of healthy people. Compared to controls, expanded TCRs made significantly more large clusters of similar CDR3s.

The rearrangement joins TRBV5-1 to TRBJ2-5; the D gene is possibly TRBD2 (6 bases). This receptor was obtained from a woman aged 18-29 years with alopecia areata. Some clones in this sample may be carry-over from other donors' samples. This specimen was whole blood, taken in connection with sensitization to the hapten diphenylcyclopropenone (DPC). The CDR3 nucleotides are TGCGCCAGCAGCTTGGATGGGGGGCAAGAGACCCAGTACTTC. This codes for CASSLDGGQETQYF.